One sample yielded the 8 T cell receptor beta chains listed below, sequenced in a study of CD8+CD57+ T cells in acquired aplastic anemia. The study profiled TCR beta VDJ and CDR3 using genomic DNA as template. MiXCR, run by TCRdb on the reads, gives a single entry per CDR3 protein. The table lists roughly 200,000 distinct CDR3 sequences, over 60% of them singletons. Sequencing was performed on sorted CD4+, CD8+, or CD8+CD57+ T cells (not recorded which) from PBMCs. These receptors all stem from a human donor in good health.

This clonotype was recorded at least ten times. This CDR3 reads CASKGVSGTEAFF. CDR3 nucleotides: TGTGCCAGCAAGGGGGTTTCGGGCACTGAAGCTTTCTTT. V is TRBV14 and J is TRBJ1-1; TRBD1 might be the D (6 bases). Germline CDR1 and CDR2: SGHDN and FVKESK. Trimming took 7 bases from V and 4 from J, leaving 13 bases between them. The CDR3 sequence is 13 residues long.

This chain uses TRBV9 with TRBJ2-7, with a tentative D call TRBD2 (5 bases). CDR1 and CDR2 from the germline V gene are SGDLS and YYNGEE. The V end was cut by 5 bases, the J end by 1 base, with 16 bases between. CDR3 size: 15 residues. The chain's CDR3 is CASSDGVVPSYEQYF. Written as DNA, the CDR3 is TGTGCCAGCAGTGACGGGGTGGTTCCGTCCTACGAGCAGTACTTC.

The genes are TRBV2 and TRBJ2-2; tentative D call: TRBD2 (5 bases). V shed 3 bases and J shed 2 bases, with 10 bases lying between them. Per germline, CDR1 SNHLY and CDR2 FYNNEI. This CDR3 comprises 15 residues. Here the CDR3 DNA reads TGTGCCAGCAGTGAGAGGGTCCAAAACACCGGGGAGCTGTTTTTT. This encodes CASSERVQNTGELFF.

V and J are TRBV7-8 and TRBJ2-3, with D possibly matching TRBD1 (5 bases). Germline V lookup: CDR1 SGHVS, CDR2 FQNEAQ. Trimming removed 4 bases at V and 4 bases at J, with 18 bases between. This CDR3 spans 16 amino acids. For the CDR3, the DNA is TGTGCCAGCAGCTCCTCGCGCAGGGCCGACCCAGATACGCAGTATTTT. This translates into CASSSSRRADPDTQYF.

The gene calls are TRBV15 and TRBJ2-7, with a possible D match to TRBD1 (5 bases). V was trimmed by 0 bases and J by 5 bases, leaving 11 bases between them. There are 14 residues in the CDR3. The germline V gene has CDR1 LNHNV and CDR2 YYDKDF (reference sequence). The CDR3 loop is CATSRDLQGHEQYF. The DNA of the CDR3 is TGTGCCACCAGCAGAGATCTTCAGGGCCACGAGCAGTACTTC.

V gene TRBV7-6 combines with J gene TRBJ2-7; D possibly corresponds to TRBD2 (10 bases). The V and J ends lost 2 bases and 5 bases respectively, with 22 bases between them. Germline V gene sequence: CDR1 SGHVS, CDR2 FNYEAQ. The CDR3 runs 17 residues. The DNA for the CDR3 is TGTGCCAGCAGCTTACTCCAACTAGCGGGACAGGGCCACGAGCAGTACTTC. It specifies CASSLLQLAGQGHEQYF.

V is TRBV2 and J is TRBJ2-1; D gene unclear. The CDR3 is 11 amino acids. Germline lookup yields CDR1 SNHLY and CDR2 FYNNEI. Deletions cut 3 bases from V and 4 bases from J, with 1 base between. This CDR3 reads CASSEYNEQFF. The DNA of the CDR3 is TGTGCCAGCAGTGAGTACAATGAGCAGTTCTTC.

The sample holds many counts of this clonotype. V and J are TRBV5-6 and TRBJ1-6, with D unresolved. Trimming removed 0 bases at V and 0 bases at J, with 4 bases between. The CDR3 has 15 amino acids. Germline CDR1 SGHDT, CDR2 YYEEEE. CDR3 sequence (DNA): TGTGCCAGCAGCTTGGGGAGCTCCTATAATTCACCCCTCCACTTT. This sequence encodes CASSLGSSYNSPLHF.